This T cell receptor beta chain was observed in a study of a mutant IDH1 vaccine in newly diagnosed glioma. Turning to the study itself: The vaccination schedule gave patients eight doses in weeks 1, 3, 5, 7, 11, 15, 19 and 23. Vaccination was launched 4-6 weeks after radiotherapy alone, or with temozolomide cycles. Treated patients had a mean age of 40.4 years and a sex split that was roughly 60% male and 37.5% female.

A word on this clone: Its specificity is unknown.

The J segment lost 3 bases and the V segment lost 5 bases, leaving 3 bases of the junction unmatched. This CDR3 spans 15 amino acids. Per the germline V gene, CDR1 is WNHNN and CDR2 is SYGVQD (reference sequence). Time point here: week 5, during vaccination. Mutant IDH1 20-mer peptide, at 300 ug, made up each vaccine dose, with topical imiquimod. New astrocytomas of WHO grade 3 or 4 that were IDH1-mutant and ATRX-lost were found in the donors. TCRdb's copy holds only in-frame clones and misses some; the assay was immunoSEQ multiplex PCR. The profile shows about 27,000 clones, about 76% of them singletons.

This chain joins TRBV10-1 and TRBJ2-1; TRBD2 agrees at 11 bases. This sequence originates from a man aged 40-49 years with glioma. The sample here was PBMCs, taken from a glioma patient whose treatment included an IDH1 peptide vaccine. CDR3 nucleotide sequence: TGCGCCAGCAGTCTAGCGGGAGGACTCTACAATGAGCAGTTCTTC. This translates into CASSLAGGLYNEQFF.